Below are 6 T cell receptor beta chains sequenced from a single sample in a study of tumor-infiltrating lymphocytes in localized non-small cell lung cancer. Libraries were prepared by immunoSEQ multiplex PCR; TCRdb keeps only in-frame clonotypes and omits some of them. The sample holds about 12,000 clones; about 67% are singletons and the top ten take more than 9.5%. Source material: uninvolved lung tissue not adjacent to the tumor. The receptors derive from a human donor with non-small cell lung cancer.

CDR3 coding DNA: TGTGCCAGCAGCGCAGGGGGCGGTCAGCCCCAGCATTTT. Its translation is CASSAGGGQPQHF. This rearrangement joins TRBV6-4 to TRBJ1-5, with 8 bases fitting TRBD1. This CDR3 contains 13 residues. After removal of 6 bases from V and 6 bases from J, the junction contained 4 bases not matched to a gene. CDR1 MRHNA and CDR2 SNTAGT come from the germline V gene.

The chain links TRBV7-8 to TRBJ2-5, with D unclear. Germline CDR1 and CDR2: SGHVS and FQNEAQ. The CDR3 is made up of 14 amino acids. The germline V and J ends were trimmed by 5 bases and 1 base, with 11 bases remaining between them. As DNA, the CDR3 is TGTGCCAGCAGCCCCAGAGGCGTCCAAGAGACCCAGTACTTC. It yields the protein CASSPRGVQETQYF.

This clone was detected a few times. V is TRBV4-3 and J is TRBJ2-7; 10 bases agree with TRBD2. Germline CDR1 reads LGHNA; CDR2 reads YSLEER. This CDR3 comprises 16 residues. Trimming at V came to 0 bases and at J to 4 bases, leaving 6 bases not matched to a gene. The CDR3 sequence is CASSQDWSGGGYEQYF. Written as DNA, the CDR3 is TGCGCCAGCAGCCAAGATTGGAGCGGGGGGGGGTACGAGCAGTACTTC.

The chain combines TRBV15 with TRBJ2-7; TRBD1 matches at 9 bases. This CDR3 is built from 15 residues. The V and J ends lost 5 bases and 5 bases, in that order; junction bases with no gene match: 10. CDR1 and CDR2 from the germline V gene are LNHNV and YYDKDF (reference sequence). DNA of the CDR3: TGTGCCACCAGCTCTCCCGGGACAGGGCTAAACGAGCAGTACTTC. This sequence encodes CATSSPGTGLNEQYF.

The CDR3 DNA reads TGCGCCAGCAGCTCAGAGGCGGCGGGGGGCAATGGCCCAGATACGCAGTATTTT. As protein: CASSSEAAGGNGPDTQYF. The rearrangement uses TRBV5-1 and TRBJ2-3; 8 nucleotides line up with TRBD2. The V gene's germline CDR1 is SGHRS and CDR2 YFSETQ. The CDR3 loop spans 18 amino acids. With V trimmed by 3 bases and J by 4 bases, 16 bases remained unmatched.

The CDR3 DNA reads TGTGCCATCAGTGATTGGGGTAAGACAACGGACAATGAGCAGTTCTTC. Protein: CAISDWGKTTDNEQFF. This chain links TRBV10-3 with TRBJ2-1, with D hard to call. Germline V lookup: CDR1 ENHRY, CDR2 SYGVKD. The germline V and J ends were trimmed by 3 bases and 5 bases, with 17 bases remaining between them. The CDR3 length is 16 residues.